These 9 T cell receptor beta chains were sequenced from one sample in a study of OX40 agonist ivuxolimab in advanced cancers. Libraries were prepared by immunoSEQ multiplex PCR; TCRdb keeps only in-frame clonotypes and omits some of them. The sample consists of 12,000 or so clones, about three quarters of them appearing once. Sequenced here: CD4+ or CD8+ T cells sorted from blood, sampled in a trial of the OX40 agonist ivuxolimab. These receptors originate from an adult with an advanced solid tumor such as melanoma, head and neck, liver or kidney cancer.

The V gene is TRBV13, the J gene TRBJ1-4, with D hard to call. Germline CDR1 and CDR2: PRHDT and FYEKMQ (reference sequence). Deletions cut 4 bases from V and 7 bases from J, with 13 bases between. This CDR3 has 14 amino acids. CDR3 in amino acids: CASSWTFPGEKLFF. CDR3 nucleotides: TGTGCCAGCAGCTGGACTTTCCCGGGTGAAAAACTGTTTTTT.

The genes are TRBV15 and TRBJ2-1, with D perhaps TRBD2 (5 bases). Trimming shortened V by 1 base and J by 4 bases, and 5 bases separated the two germline ends. Germline V gene lookup returns CDR1 LNHNV and CDR2 YYDKDF (reference sequence). This CDR3 spans 13 amino acids. For the CDR3, the DNA is TGTGCCACCAGCAGAGGAGGGTACAATGAGCAGTTCTTC. It encodes CATSRGGYNEQFF.

V is TRBV7-9 and J is TRBJ2-7; 7 nucleotides line up with TRBD1. V lost 6 bases, J lost 3 bases, and 8 bases stayed unmatched. Germline values: CDR1 SEHNR, CDR2 FQNEAQ (reference sequence). There are 14 residues in the CDR3. The CDR3 DNA is TGTGCCAGCAGGCCCGGGACAGAAGGCTACGAGCAGTACTTC. Residues: CASRPGTEGYEQYF.

V and J are TRBV27 and TRBJ2-7, with 8 positions matching TRBD2. The V segment lost 5 bases and the J segment 4 bases; nucleotides outside the gene matches: 7. This CDR3 has 14 amino acids. Germline V gives CDR1 MNHEY, CDR2 SMNVEV (reference sequence). The CDR3 DNA follows: TGTGCCAGCAGTCCAGGGACTAGTTTGTACGAGCAGTACTTC. Translating gives CASSPGTSLYEQYF.

The chain has TRBV29-1 and TRBJ2-7; D is unclear. Trimming shortened V by 1 base and J by 0 bases, and 7 bases separated the two germline ends. The CDR3 contains 13 residues. Germline values: CDR1 SQVTM, CDR2 ANQGSEA. DNA for the CDR3: TGCAGCGTTGAAGCACAGACCTCCTACGAGCAGTACTTC. Its translation: CSVEAQTSYEQYF.

This clone was recorded a few times. This chain connects TRBV28 to TRBJ2-3, with D perhaps TRBD2 (5 bases). V was shortened by 2 bases and J by 4 bases, with 10 bases between the two germline ends. The length of the CDR3 is 14 residues. Germline lookup yields CDR1 MDHEN and CDR2 SYDVKM. The CDR3 DNA follows: TGTGCCAGCAGTTTAACGCGGGCCGCAGATACGCAGTATTTT. It yields the protein CASSLTRAADTQYF.

By sample share, this clone is large. The V and J genes are TRBV21-1 and TRBJ2-6. TRBV21-1 is a pseudogene segment. This CDR3 is 14 amino acids long. CDR3 residues: CAGVTNSGANVLTF. CDR3 in DNA: TGTGCGGGGGTGACTAACTCTGGGGCCAACGTCCTGACTTTC.

This CDR3 reads CASSLDRPSGADTQYF. The DNA for the CDR3 is TGTGCCAGCAGTTTAGATCGCCCGTCCGGGGCAGATACGCAGTATTTT. The chain links TRBV28 to TRBJ2-3, with D tentatively TRBD2 (5 bases). With 2 bases removed from V and 4 bases from J, the gap between germline ends came to 16 bases. CDR1 is MDHEN, CDR2 SYDVKM, per germline. The CDR3 sequence is 16 residues long.

The rearrangement uses TRBV13 and TRBJ1-1, with D possibly being TRBD1 (5 bases). CDR1 and CDR2 (germline): PRHDT, FYEKMQ (reference sequence). Trimming removed 2 bases from V and 10 bases from J, with 14 bases in between. This CDR3 comprises 13 residues. In DNA form, the CDR3 reads TGTGCCAGCAGCTTATGGGACGCCGGCGGAGCTTTCTTT. This gives the protein CASSLWDAGGAFF.